This is a list of T cell receptor beta chains from one sample in a study of OX40 agonist ivuxolimab in advanced cancers. The repertoire was sequenced with immunoSEQ multiplex PCR; TCRdb's copy has only in-frame clones and lacks some. The profile shows 75,000 to 100,000 clones, around 92% of them singletons. The sequences come from CD4+ or CD8+ T cells sorted from blood, collected in a trial of the OX40 agonist ivuxolimab. All receptors derive from an adult with an advanced solid tumor such as melanoma, head and neck, liver or kidney cancer. CDR3s include the opening cysteine and the closing phenylalanine or tryptophan. Each record gives: V gene, clone size, D gene, J gene, CDR3 protein, CDR3 DNA. A D gene is named only where the DNA matches it firmly. Clone size is given for some rows only: seen once, a few or many times, or a class if the clone is expanded.

v_gene: TRBV5-4; abundance: NA; d_gene: NA; j_gene: TRBJ1-4; CDR3aa: CASSLGLPPEKLFF; CDR3nt: TGTGCCAGCAGCTTGGGCCTCCCCCCCGAAAAACTGTTTTTT
v_gene: TRBV18; abundance: NA; d_gene: NA; j_gene: TRBJ1-4; CDR3aa: CASSPPGLANEKLFF; CDR3nt: TGTGCCAGCTCACCCCCAGGGCTTGCTAATGAAAAACTGTTTTTT
v_gene: TRBV2; abundance: NA; d_gene: NA; j_gene: TRBJ1-1; CDR3aa: CASSVGRADTEAFF; CDR3nt: TGTGCCAGCAGTGTGGGCAGGGCGGACACTGAAGCTTTCTTT
v_gene: TRBV21-1; abundance: NA; d_gene: NA; j_gene: TRBJ1-4; CDR3aa: CASSKTKRGRPGEKLFF; CDR3nt: TGTGCCAGCAGCAAAACGAAGAGGGGGCGGCCCGGGGAAAAACTGTTTTTT
v_gene: TRBV7-9; abundance: once; d_gene: TRBD1; j_gene: TRBJ1-2; CDR3aa: CASSDRQGWAGGYTF; CDR3nt: TGTGCCAGCAGCGACCGACAGGGATGGGCTGGAGGCTACACCTTC
v_gene: TRBV2; abundance: NA; d_gene: TRBD1; j_gene: TRBJ2-1; CDR3aa: CASRDRTGGLNEQFF; CDR3nt: TGTGCCAGCAGGGACCGGACAGGGGGCTTGAATGAGCAGTTCTTC
v_gene: TRBV10-3; abundance: NA; d_gene: NA; j_gene: TRBJ1-6; CDR3aa: CAIRRGSSYNSPLHF; CDR3nt: TGTGCCATCAGAAGAGGTAGCTCCTATAATTCACCCCTCCACTTT
v_gene: TRBV5-1; abundance: NA; d_gene: NA; j_gene: TRBJ1-1; CDR3aa: CASSLVGLTEAFF; CDR3nt: TGCGCCAGCAGCTTGGTCGGTCTAACTGAAGCTTTCTTT
v_gene: TRBV19; abundance: NA; d_gene: NA; j_gene: TRBJ1-4; CDR3aa: CASSITGTNEKLFF; CDR3nt: TGTGCCAGTAGTATAACTGGGACTAATGAAAAACTGTTTTTT
v_gene: TRBV6-6; abundance: NA; d_gene: NA; j_gene: TRBJ2-2; CDR3aa: CASSYSVSTGELFF; CDR3nt: TGTGCCAGCAGTTACTCCGTCTCAACCGGGGAGCTGTTTTTT
v_gene: TRBV10-3; abundance: NA; d_gene: TRBD1; j_gene: TRBJ1-5; CDR3aa: CAISVGDRGFQPQHF; CDR3nt: TGTGCCATCAGTGTAGGGGACAGGGGCTTTCAGCCCCAGCATTTT
v_gene: TRBV9; abundance: NA; d_gene: TRBD2; j_gene: TRBJ2-7; CDR3aa: CASSPRAGRYEQYF; CDR3nt: TGTGCCAGCAGCCCTCGAGCGGGAAGGTACGAGCAGTACTTC
v_gene: TRBV10-2; abundance: NA; d_gene: NA; j_gene: TRBJ2-5; CDR3aa: CASSPEWSDTRETQYF; CDR3nt: TGCGCCAGCAGCCCCGAGTGGAGCGACACACGGGAGACCCAGTACTTC
v_gene: TRBV5-5; abundance: NA; d_gene: NA; j_gene: TRBJ1-5; CDR3aa: CASSGQPGLSNQPQHF; CDR3nt: TGTGCCAGCAGCGGTCAACCGGGACTGAGCAATCAGCCCCAGCATTTT
v_gene: TRBV4-2; abundance: NA; d_gene: NA; j_gene: TRBJ1-2; CDR3aa: CASSQGLPPNYGYTF; CDR3nt: TGTGCCAGCAGCCAAGGGCTCCCCCCTAACTATGGCTACACCTTC
v_gene: TRBV10-3; abundance: NA; d_gene: TRBD1; j_gene: TRBJ2-3; CDR3aa: CAISGPTGGPDTQYF; CDR3nt: TGTGCCATCAGTGGCCCAACAGGGGGCCCAGATACGCAGTATTTT
v_gene: TRBV9; abundance: NA; d_gene: NA; j_gene: TRBJ1-2; CDR3aa: CASSTRAGAPTNYGYTF; CDR3nt: TGTGCCAGCAGCACCCGGGCAGGGGCTCCTACTAACTATGGCTACACCTTC
v_gene: TRBV4-2; abundance: NA; d_gene: NA; j_gene: TRBJ2-1; CDR3aa: CASSQEGPRTPYNEQFF; CDR3nt: TGTGCCAGCAGCCAAGAGGGGCCCAGGACCCCCTACAATGAGCAGTTCTTC
v_gene: TRBV5-1; abundance: NA; d_gene: TRBD1; j_gene: TRBJ2-5; CDR3aa: CASSLATGVETQYF; CDR3nt: TGCGCCAGCAGCTTAGCCACAGGGGTGGAGACCCAGTACTTC
v_gene: TRBV2; abundance: NA; d_gene: NA; j_gene: TRBJ1-2; CDR3aa: CASSEVGDGYGYTF; CDR3nt: TGTGCCAGCAGTGAAGTTGGGGACGGCTATGGCTACACCTTC
v_gene: TRBV21-1; abundance: NA; d_gene: NA; j_gene: TRBJ2-7; CDR3aa: CASSPKAEHTYEQYF; CDR3nt: TGTGCCAGCAGCCCTAAAGCGGAGCACACCTACGAGCAGTACTTC
v_gene: TRBV7-2; abundance: NA; d_gene: TRBD1; j_gene: TRBJ1-2; CDR3aa: CASRPFQGAHGYTF; CDR3nt: TGTGCCAGCAGACCATTTCAGGGGGCCCATGGCTACACCTTC
v_gene: TRBV11-2; abundance: NA; d_gene: NA; j_gene: TRBJ2-7; CDR3aa: CASSLTEGPYEQYF; CDR3nt: TGTGCCAGCAGCTTGACAGAGGGTCCTTACGAGCAGTACTTC
v_gene: TRBV7-2; abundance: NA; d_gene: NA; j_gene: TRBJ2-6; CDR3aa: CASSLGPPGANVLTF; CDR3nt: TGTGCCAGCAGCTTAGGGCCCCCTGGGGCCAACGTCCTGACTTTC
v_gene: TRBV7-3; abundance: NA; d_gene: NA; j_gene: TRBJ2-7; CDR3aa: CASSAGSGPYEQYF; CDR3nt: TGTGCCAGCAGCGCGGGATCAGGCCCCTACGAGCAGTACTTC
v_gene: TRBV2; abundance: NA; d_gene: NA; j_gene: TRBJ1-1; CDR3aa: CASSAYPGTITEAFF; CDR3nt: TGTGCCAGCAGTGCCTACCCCGGGACTATCACTGAAGCTTTCTTT
v_gene: TRBV6-1; abundance: NA; d_gene: TRBD2; j_gene: TRBJ2-1; CDR3aa: CASTRLAGSLAEQFF; CDR3nt: TGTGCCAGCACAAGGCTAGCGGGATCTCTCGCTGAGCAGTTCTTC
v_gene: TRBV15; abundance: NA; d_gene: NA; j_gene: TRBJ2-4; CDR3aa: CATSRDLLAKNIQYF; CDR3nt: TGTGCCACCAGCAGAGATTTACTAGCCAAAAACATTCAGTACTTC
v_gene: TRBV9; abundance: NA; d_gene: NA; j_gene: TRBJ2-1; CDR3aa: CASSVVYTQGNEQFF; CDR3nt: TGTGCCAGCAGCGTAGTTTACACCCAAGGGAATGAGCAGTTCTTC
v_gene: TRBV28; abundance: NA; d_gene: NA; j_gene: TRBJ1-3; CDR3aa: CASSLPFGSGNTIYF; CDR3nt: TGTGCCAGCAGTCTCCCTTTTGGCTCTGGAAACACCATATATTTT
v_gene: TRBV13; abundance: NA; d_gene: TRBD2; j_gene: TRBJ2-5; CDR3aa: CASSRRGSGGEETQYF; CDR3nt: TGTGCCAGCAGCCGAAGAGGTAGCGGGGGGGAGGAGACCCAGTACTTC
v_gene: TRBV7-9; abundance: NA; d_gene: TRBD1; j_gene: TRBJ2-5; CDR3aa: CASSYDRGSAETQYF; CDR3nt: TGTGCCAGCAGCTACGACAGGGGGTCAGCGGAGACCCAGTACTTC
v_gene: TRBV5-4; abundance: NA; d_gene: TRBD2; j_gene: TRBJ2-1; CDR3aa: CASSGGTSGVYEQFF; CDR3nt: TGTGCCAGCAGCGGGGGGACTAGCGGGGTGTATGAGCAGTTCTTC
v_gene: TRBV5-1; abundance: NA; d_gene: NA; j_gene: TRBJ2-7; CDR3aa: CASSLGQVYEQYF; CDR3nt: TGCGCCAGCAGCTTGGGACAGGTTTACGAGCAGTACTTC
v_gene: TRBV4-2; abundance: NA; d_gene: NA; j_gene: TRBJ2-3; CDR3aa: CASSQVHRGAQDTQYF; CDR3nt: TGTGCCAGCAGCCAAGTTCATCGGGGGGCACAAGATACGCAGTATTTT
v_gene: TRBV9; abundance: NA; d_gene: TRBD2; j_gene: TRBJ2-2; CDR3aa: CASSLGLAGNTGELFF; CDR3nt: TGTGCCAGCAGCTTAGGACTAGCGGGTAACACCGGGGAGCTGTTTTTT
v_gene: TRBV5-6; abundance: NA; d_gene: NA; j_gene: TRBJ2-3; CDR3aa: CASSSIGSDTQYF; CDR3nt: TGTGCCAGCAGCTCCATAGGCTCAGATACGCAGTATTTT